This is a list of T cell receptor beta chains from one sample in a study of OX40 agonist ivuxolimab in advanced cancers. Produced via immunoSEQ multiplex PCR; TCRdb's table is partial and in-frame only. The sample includes tens of thousands of clones, 87% of them seen just once. This specimen was CD4+ or CD8+ T cells sorted from blood, taken in a trial of the OX40 agonist ivuxolimab. The receptors here all came from an adult with an advanced solid tumor such as melanoma, head and neck, liver or kidney cancer. Both conserved end residues are part of each CDR3. D genes are given only for firm matches. Size tells how often a clone was seen (once, few, many) or the class of an expanded clone, and some rows leave it out.

cdr3_aa | cdr3_nt | cdr3_length | clone_size | j_call | d_call | v_call
CASSEGTGGPYEQFF | TGCGCCAGCAGTGAGGGAACAGGGGGCCCCTATGAGCAGTTCTTC | 15 | - | TRBJ2-1 | TRBD1 | TRBV10-1
CASSFRTSGFLSYNEQFF | TGTGCCAGCAGCTTTAGAACTAGCGGCTTCCTCTCCTACAATGAGCAGTTCTTC | 18 | - | TRBJ2-1 | TRBD2 | TRBV11-2
CASSQNPGQVNEQYF | TGCGCCAGCAGCCAAAATCCGGGACAGGTGAACGAGCAGTACTTC | 15 | - | TRBJ2-7 | TRBD1 | TRBV4-1
CASSPTRGSGNTIYF | TGTGCCAGCAGCCCAACACGGGGCTCTGGAAACACCATATATTTT | 15 | - | TRBJ1-3 | - | TRBV7-2
CASSPEGGEGQPQHF | TGTGCCAGCAGCCCCGAGGGGGGCGAGGGACAGCCCCAGCATTTT | 15 | once | TRBJ1-5 | - | TRBV7-9
CASSDGSNQPQHF | TGTGCCAGCAGTGACGGTAGCAATCAGCCCCAGCATTTT | 13 | few | TRBJ1-5 | - | TRBV2
CASSVGGNSNQPQHF | TGTGCCAGCAGCGTTGGGGGGAATAGCAATCAGCCCCAGCATTTT | 15 | - | TRBJ1-5 | - | TRBV9
CASQGGTGELFF | TGCGCCAGCCAGGGCGGCACCGGGGAGCTGTTTTTT | 12 | - | TRBJ2-2 | - | TRBV10-2
CASSLGGPGVVNQPQHF | TGTGCCAGCAGCTTGGGGGGTCCAGGTGTCGTCAATCAGCCCCAGCATTTT | 17 | - | TRBJ1-5 | - | TRBV5-6
CASSRTGNNSPLHF | TGTGCCAGCAGCCGGACAGGGAACAATTCACCCCTCCACTTT | 14 | few | TRBJ1-6 | TRBD1 | TRBV7-9
CSVAHGGTEAFF | TGCAGCGTGGCACACGGTGGAACTGAAGCTTTCTTT | 12 | - | TRBJ1-1 | - | TRBV29-1
CASSVSGLGLKETQYF | TGTGCCAGCAGTGTATCAGGGTTAGGTTTGAAAGAGACCCAGTACTTC | 16 | few | TRBJ2-5 | - | TRBV6-1
CASSPDRGEAFF | TGTGCCAGCAGCCCGGACAGGGGTGAAGCTTTCTTT | 12 | - | TRBJ1-1 | TRBD1 | TRBV7-3
CASSHLTGTDTQYF | TGTGCCAGCAGCCACCTAACAGGGACAGATACGCAGTATTTT | 14 | - | TRBJ2-3 | - | TRBV11-1
CASSNDFYNEQFF | TGTGCCAGCAGCAATGACTTTTACAATGAGCAGTTCTTC | 13 | - | TRBJ2-1 | - | TRBV11-3
CASSPGIGGASPLHF | TGTGCCAGCAGCCCCGGGATAGGGGGCGCGTCACCCCTCCACTTT | 15 | - | TRBJ1-6 | TRBD1 | TRBV11-3
CASRLTGTVVEQYF | TGTGCCAGTAGGCTAACCGGGACAGTCGTTGAGCAGTACTTC | 14 | - | TRBJ2-7 | TRBD1 | TRBV19